A selection of T cell receptor beta chains follows, all from one sample in a study of blood T cell repertoires in COVID-19. TCRdb's copy holds only in-frame clones and misses some; the assay was immunoSEQ multiplex PCR. The sample has under 100,000 clones; more than 75% are singletons. Sequencing was performed on peripheral blood. The receptors shown here come from a human donor in a cohort sampled during active COVID-19. Both conserved end residues are part of each CDR3. D genes are given only for firm matches. Not every row has a clone size; where given, it reads once, few, many or a size class.

d_call	j_call	clone_size	v_call	cdr3_aa	cdr3_nt
TRBD1	TRBJ1-2	.	TRBV3-1/TRBV3-2	CASSQDLVPRQGLSYTF	TGTGCCAGCAGCCAAGATTTGGTACCGAGACAGGGCTTGTCCTACACCTTC
.	TRBJ1-4	.	TRBV5-1	CASSLGQDGEKLFF	TGCGCCAGCAGCTTGGGACAGGATGGGGAAAAACTGTTTTTT
.	TRBJ1-2	.	TRBV21-1	CASSKGGDRGNGYTF	TGTGCCAGCAGCAAAGGTGGGGACAGGGGTAATGGCTACACCTTC
.	TRBJ2-6	.	TRBV28	CASVTESSGANVLTF	TGTGCCAGCGTTACTGAATCCTCTGGGGCCAACGTCCTGACTTTC
TRBD2	TRBJ2-5	.	TRBV6-1	CASSGTLAGGPGTQYF	TGTGCCAGCAGTGGGACGCTAGCGGGGGGGCCAGGGACCCAGTACTTC
.	TRBJ1-1	few	TRBV2	CAGSSLIEAFF	TGTGCCGGCAGCTCCCTAATTGAAGCTTTCTTT
TRBD1	TRBJ1-1	.	TRBV27	CASSLLGQSEAFF	TGTGCCAGCAGTTTATTGGGACAGAGTGAAGCTTTCTTT
TRBD2	TRBJ2-4	.	TRBV28	CASSFGLAGGITKNIQYF	TGTGCCAGCAGTTTCGGGCTAGCGGGGGGCATAACCAAAAACATTCAGTACTTC
TRBD1	TRBJ2-2	.	TRBV6-5	CASSYQTGANTGELFF	TGTGCCAGCAGTTATCAGACAGGGGCGAACACCGGGGAGCTGTTTTTT
.	TRBJ1-5	.	TRBV7-2	CASSLRALNSNQPQHF	TGTGCCAGCAGCTTAAGAGCCCTCAACAGTAATCAGCCCCAGCATTTT
.	TRBJ2-7	.	TRBV5-6	CASSLVKGKPYF	TGTGCCAGCAGCTTGGTTAAGGGGAAACCGTACTTC
TRBD1	TRBJ1-1	.	TRBV18	CASSPGQTGTEAFF	TGTGCCAGCTCTCCGGGACAGACCGGGACTGAAGCTTTCTTT
TRBD1	TRBJ1-2	once	TRBV6-2/TRBV6-3	CASSSTDRVQNYGYTF	TGTGCCAGCAGTTCGACGGACAGGGTGCAGAACTATGGCTACACCTTC
.	TRBJ1-2	.	TRBV3-1/TRBV3-2	CASRPSGGNYGYTF	TGTGCCAGCAGACCGAGCGGCGGGAACTATGGCTACACCTTC
.	TRBJ1-1	.	TRBV7-2	CASSPRSILNTEAFF	TGTGCCAGCAGCCCCCGGTCGATTTTGAACACTGAAGCTTTCTTT
TRBD2	TRBJ2-2	once	TRBV7-2	CASSSPLSGGWKNTGELFF	TGTGCCAGCAGCTCCCCTTTGAGCGGGGGGTGGAAAAACACCGGGGAGCTGTTTTTT
TRBD1	TRBJ2-7	once	TRBV23-1	CASGWTGRGHEQYF	TGCGCCAGCGGGTGGACAGGGAGAGGGCACGAGCAGTACTTC
.	TRBJ1-2	.	TRBV7-9	CATRRETISGYTF	TGTGCCACCCGGCGGGAAACTATTTCTGGCTACACCTTC
TRBD1	TRBJ2-1	.	TRBV5-1	CASSRDRGEDEQFF	TGCGCCAGCAGCCGGGACAGGGGGGAAGATGAGCAGTTCTTC
TRBD2	TRBJ2-7	.	TRBV6-2/TRBV6-3	CASSIGGSSSYEQYF	TGTGCCAGCAGCATCGGGGGGTCGAGCTCCTACGAGCAGTACTTC
.	TRBJ1-2	.	TRBV5-4	CASSWPGRGYGYTF	TGTGCCAGCAGCTGGCCGGGGAGGGGCTATGGCTACACCTTC
.	TRBJ2-1	.	TRBV9	CASRAVSGYNEQFF	TGTGCCAGCAGGGCGGTAAGCGGTTACAATGAGCAGTTCTTC
.	TRBJ2-6	.	TRBV28	CASRVQVSGANVLTF	TGTGCCAGCAGGGTGCAGGTTTCTGGGGCCAACGTCCTGACTTTC
.	TRBJ2-7	once	TRBV19	CASSIYGYEQYF	TGTGCCAGTAGTATTTACGGGTACGAGCAGTACTTC
.	TRBJ2-7	.	TRBV7-8	CASSLVRGSYEQYF	TGTGCCAGCAGCTTAGTGCGAGGGAGCTACGAGCAGTACTTC
.	TRBJ2-5	.	TRBV7-7	CASSLLGLGETQYF	TGTGCCAGCAGCTTACTGGGACTTGGAGAGACCCAGTACTTC
TRBD2	TRBJ2-5	once	TRBV24-1	CATSDPSTSGGQETQYF	TGTGCCACCAGTGATCCTTCGACTAGCGGGGGCCAAGAGACCCAGTACTTC
.	TRBJ2-1	.	TRBV7-9	CASSDRLNEQFF	TGTGCCAGCAGCGATAGACTTAATGAGCAGTTCTTC
TRBD2	TRBJ2-5	.	TRBV6-1	CASSEARASGAQETQYF	TGTGCCAGCAGTGAAGCAAGGGCTAGCGGGGCTCAAGAGACCCAGTACTTC
.	TRBJ1-3	few	TRBV7-2	CASSLGGSSGNTIYF	TGTGCCAGCAGCCTTGGAGGGAGCTCTGGAAACACCATATATTTT
.	TRBJ2-5	.	TRBV12-2	CASRGSGGKETQYF	TGTGCAAGTAGAGGTAGCGGGGGAAAAGAGACCCAGTACTTC
.	TRBJ2-7	.	TRBV25-1	CASSPTGSQEQYF	TGTGCCAGCAGTCCGACAGGATCCCAGGAGCAGTACTTC
.	TRBJ1-3	.	TRBV4-3	CASSQDPDSGNTIYF	TGCGCCAGCAGCCAAGATCCCGACAGTGGGAACACCATATATTTT
.	TRBJ1-2	.	TRBV5-1	CASSLETASYGYTF	TGCGCCAGCAGCTTAGAGACAGCCAGCTATGGCTACACCTTC
TRBD1	TRBJ1-2	.	TRBV13	CASSSTLGQGAGGYTF	TGTGCCAGCAGCTCCACCTTGGGACAGGGGGCGGGAGGCTACACCTTC